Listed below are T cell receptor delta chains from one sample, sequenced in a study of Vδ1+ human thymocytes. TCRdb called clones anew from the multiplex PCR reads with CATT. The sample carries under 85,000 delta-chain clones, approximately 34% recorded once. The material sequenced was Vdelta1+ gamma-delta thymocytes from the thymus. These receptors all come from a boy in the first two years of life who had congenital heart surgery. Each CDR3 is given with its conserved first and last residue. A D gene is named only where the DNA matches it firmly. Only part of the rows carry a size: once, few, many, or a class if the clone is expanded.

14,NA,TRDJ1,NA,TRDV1,CALGELVLAHKLIF,TGTGCTCTTGGGGAACTAGTTTTAGCCCATAAACTCATCTTT
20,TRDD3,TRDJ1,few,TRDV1,CALGELGPSSVLGETDKLIF,TGTGCTCTTGGGGAACTCGGCCCCTCCTCCGTACTGGGGGAAACCGATAAACTCATCTTT
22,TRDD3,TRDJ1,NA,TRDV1,CALGESSCTGGWPPRYTDKLIF,TGTGCTCTTGGGGAATCGTCATGTACTGGGGGATGGCCCCCAAGGTACACCGATAAACTCATCTTT
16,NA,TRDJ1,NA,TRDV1,CALGNPTPSYTDKLIF,TGTGCTCTTGGGAACCCTACGCCCTCTTACACCGATAAACTCATCTTT
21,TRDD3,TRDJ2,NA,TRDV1,CALGERLYVPWGKALTAQLFF,TGTGCTCTTGGGGAAAGGCTCTACGTCCCCTGGGGGAAGGCTTTGACAGCACAACTCTTCTTT
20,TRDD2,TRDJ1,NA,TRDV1,CALGGVLPTSRGLYTDKLIF,TGTGCTCTTGGGGGGGTCCTTCCTACGTCCCGGGGGCTGTACACCGATAAACTCATCTTT
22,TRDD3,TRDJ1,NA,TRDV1,CALGEPQTFLPGGCWYTDKLIF,TGTGCTCTTGGGGAACCCCAAACCTTCCTCCCTGGGGGATGCTGGTACACCGATAAACTCATCTTT
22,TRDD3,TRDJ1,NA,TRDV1,CALGELPSHFGYWGIRRRKLIF,TGTGCTCTTGGGGAACTTCCCTCTCACTTCGGATACTGGGGGATACGCCGCCGTAAACTCATCTTT
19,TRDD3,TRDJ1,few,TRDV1,CALGERSAYGGYASDKLIF,TGTGCTCTTGGGGAACGATCTGCCTACGGGGGATACGCGAGCGATAAACTCATCTTT
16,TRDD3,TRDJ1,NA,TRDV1,CALGEGAVWGLGELIF,TGTGCTCTTGGGGAAGGGGCTGTCTGGGGGCTAGGAGAACTCATCTTT
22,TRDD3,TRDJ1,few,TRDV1,CALGEQPSSINGGYVPTDKLIF,TGTGCTCTTGGGGAACAACCTTCCTCCATTAATGGGGGATACGTCCCCACCGATAAACTCATCTTT
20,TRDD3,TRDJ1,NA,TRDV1,CALGDPPPGYWGMETDKLIF,TGTGCTCTTGGGGACCCGCCTCCTGGATACTGGGGGATGGAGACCGATAAACTCATCTTT
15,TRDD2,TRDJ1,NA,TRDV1,CALGASIPTTDKLIF,TGTGCTCTTGGGGCCTCCATTCCTACAACCGATAAACTCATCTTT
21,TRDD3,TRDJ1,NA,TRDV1,CALGEPLPHFWGIPHTDKLIF,TGTGCTCTTGGGGAACCCCTTCCGCACTTCTGGGGGATACCCCACACCGATAAACTCATCTTT
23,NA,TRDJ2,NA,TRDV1,CALGDKGILQRMTELTLTAQLFF,TGTGCTCTTGGGGATAAAGGTATCCTACAGAGAATGACTGAGCTGACTTTGACAGCACAACTCTTCTTT
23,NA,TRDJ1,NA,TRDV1,CALGELVLRPQELKSTHTDKLIF,TGTGCTCTTGGGGAACTGGTACTCCGTCCCCAGGAGTTGAAGTCAACACACACCGATAAACTCATCTTT
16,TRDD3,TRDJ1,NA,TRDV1,CALGELGDNCADKLIF,TGTGCTCTTGGGGAACTTGGGGATAATTGCGCCGATAAACTCATCTTT
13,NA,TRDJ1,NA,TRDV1,CALGNGGPDKLIF,TGTGCTCTTGGGAACGGTGGGCCCGATAAACTCATCTTT
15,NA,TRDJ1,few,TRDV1,CALGELYWSSDKLIF,TGTGCTCTTGGGGAACTCTACTGGAGTTCCGATAAACTCATCTTT
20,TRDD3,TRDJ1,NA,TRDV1,CALGELESVTGGPPTDKLIF,TGTGCTCTTGGGGAACTAGAATCGGTTACTGGGGGACCCCCCACCGATAAACTCATCTTT
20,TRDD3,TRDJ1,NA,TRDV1,CALGELWTAALGDTVDKLIF,TGTGCTCTTGGGGAACTTTGGACGGCTGCACTGGGGGATACGGTCGATAAACTCATCTTT
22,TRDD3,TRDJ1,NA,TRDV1,CALGELVAPPSILGDTEDKLIF,TGTGCTCTTGGGGAACTAGTGGCTCCGCCTTCCATACTGGGGGATACGGAAGATAAACTCATCTTT
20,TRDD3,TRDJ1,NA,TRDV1,CALGEPRPYWGTRYTDKLIF,TGTGCTCTTGGGGAACCTAGGCCCTACTGGGGGACCCGGTACACCGATAAACTCATCTTT
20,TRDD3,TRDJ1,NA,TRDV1,CALGEGFFGGIRDWTDKLIF,TGTGCTCTTGGGGAAGGGTTCTTCGGGGGGATACGCGATTGGACCGATAAACTCATCTTT
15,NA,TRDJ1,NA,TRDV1,CALGPLPLQLAKLIF,TGTGCTCTTGGGCCGCTTCCCCTACAATTAGCTAAACTCATCTTT
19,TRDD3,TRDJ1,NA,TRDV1,CALGDCLLRPLGDRGKLIF,TGTGCTCTTGGGGATTGTCTTTTGCGGCCGCTGGGGGACAGAGGTAAACTCATCTTT
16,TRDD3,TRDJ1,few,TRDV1,CALGELWVLGAPKLIF,TGTGCTCTTGGGGAACTGTGGGTGCTGGGGGCTCCTAAACTCATCTTT
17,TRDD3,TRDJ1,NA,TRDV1,CALGEPGGGYLTDKLIF,TGTGCTCTTGGGGAACCCGGTGGGGGATACCTAACCGATAAACTCATCTTT
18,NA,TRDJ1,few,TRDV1,CALGELNHLSGYTDKLIF,TGTGCTCTTGGGGAACTAAACCACCTCTCGGGATACACCGATAAACTCATCTTT
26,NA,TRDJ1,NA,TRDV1,CALGNSGLPKPVFLTGGPDYTDKLIF,TGTGCTCTTGGGAACTCAGGCCTTCCTAAGCCAGTTTTCCTTACTGGGGGACCGGACTACACCGATAAACTCATCTTT
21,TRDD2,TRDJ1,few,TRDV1,CALGELGLPTAVAGCPDKLIF,TGTGCTCTTGGGGAACTCGGCCTTCCTACCGCTGTGGCTGGGTGCCCCGATAAACTCATCTTT
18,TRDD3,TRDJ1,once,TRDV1,CALEGGLGDRGYTDKLIF,TGTGCTCTTGAGGGTGGGCTGGGGGATCGAGGTTACACCGATAAACTCATCTTT
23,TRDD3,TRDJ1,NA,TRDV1,CALGEKNGFLLSGGYEYTDKLIF,TGTGCTCTTGGGGAAAAAAATGGCTTCCTACTATCTGGGGGATACGAGTACACCGATAAACTCATCTTT
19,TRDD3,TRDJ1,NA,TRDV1,CALGDSNGWGIPYTDKLIF,TGTGCTCTTGGGGACTCGAACGGGTGGGGGATCCCGTACACCGATAAACTCATCTTT
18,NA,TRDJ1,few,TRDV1,CALGELQGMFPEGDKLIF,TGTGCTCTTGGGGAACTTCAGGGGATGTTCCCTGAAGGCGATAAACTCATCTTT
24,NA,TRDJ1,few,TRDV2,CACDTVVYGFSKVDTDHYTDKLIF,TGTGCCTGTGACACCGTGGTATACGGTTTTTCTAAAGTCGATACTGACCATTACACCGATAAACTCATCTTT
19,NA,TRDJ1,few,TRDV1,CALGEPAPTRLGATDKLIF,TGTGCTCTTGGGGAACCTGCTCCTACGAGGCTGGGGGCCACCGATAAACTCATCTTT
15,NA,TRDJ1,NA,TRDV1,CALGELLMQRDKLIF,TGTGCTCTTGGGGAACTATTAATGCAACGCGATAAACTCATCTTT
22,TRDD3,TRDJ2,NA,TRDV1,CALGEEISLRITLGGQRAQLFF,TGTGCTCTTGGGGAAGAAATTTCCCTTCGTATTACTCTGGGGGGGCAGAGAGCACAACTCTTCTTT
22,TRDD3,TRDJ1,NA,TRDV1,CALGERNSYWPPTGGNTDKLIF,TGTGCTCTTGGGGAACGGAATTCCTACTGGCCTCCGACTGGGGGAAACACCGATAAACTCATCTTT
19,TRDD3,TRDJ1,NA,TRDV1,CALGELDLLGDQYTDKLIF,TGTGCTCTTGGGGAACTGGATCTACTGGGGGACCAGTACACCGATAAACTCATCTTT
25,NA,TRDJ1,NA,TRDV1,CALGEHRAALRTPWGGGVFADKLIF,TGTGCTCTTGGGGAACATCGGGCTGCGCTACGTACCCCGTGGGGTGGGGGTGTGTTCGCCGATAAACTCATCTTT
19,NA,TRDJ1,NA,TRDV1,CALGWSYAYWEENTDKLIF,TGTGCTCTCGGGTGGTCCTACGCCTACTGGGAAGAGAACACCGATAAACTCATCTTT
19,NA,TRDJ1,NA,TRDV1,CALGELVLAPWVNTDKLIF,TGTGCTCTTGGGGAACTAGTACTCGCCCCCTGGGTGAACACCGATAAACTCATCTTT
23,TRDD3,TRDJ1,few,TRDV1,CALGVTTIWGISCNGNSADGLIF,TGTGCTCTTGGGGTCACCACAATCTGGGGGATTTCGTGCAACGGTAACTCCGCCGATGGTCTCATCTTT
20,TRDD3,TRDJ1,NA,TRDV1,CALGELRPTWGIPYTDKLIF,TGTGCTCTTGGGGAACTAAGGCCTACATGGGGGATACCTTACACCGATAAACTCATCTTT
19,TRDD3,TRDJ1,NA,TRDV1,CALGAKFLLGDTRSDKLIF,TGTGCTCTTGGGGCTAAGTTCCTCCTGGGGGATACGAGGTCCGATAAACTCATCTTT
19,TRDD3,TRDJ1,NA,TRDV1,CALGVSFLSTGGYGDKLIF,TGTGCTCTTGGGGTCTCATTCCTGAGTACTGGGGGATATGGCGATAAACTCATCTTT
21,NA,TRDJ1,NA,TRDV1,CALGVITLPMRSYPRTGQLIF,TGTGCTCTTGGGGTAATTACTTTACCGATGAGATCCTACCCCCGTACGGGGCAACTCATCTTT
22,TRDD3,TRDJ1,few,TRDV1,CALGTLTPDWGIRPSYTDKLIF,TGTGCTCTTGGGACACTGACTCCAGACTGGGGGATACGCCCGTCGTACACCGATAAACTCATCTTT
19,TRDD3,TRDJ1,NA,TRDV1,CALGERSGGPTTYTDKLIF,TGTGCTCTTGGGGAACGGTCTGGGGGACCCACAACCTACACCGATAAACTCATCTTT
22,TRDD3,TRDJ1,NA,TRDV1,CALGECRAFFRTGGPHTDKLIF,TGTGCTCTTGGGGAATGCCGCGCCTTCTTCCGTACTGGGGGGCCCCACACCGATAAACTCATCTTT
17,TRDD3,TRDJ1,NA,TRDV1,CALGVKGVLGDWGKLIF,TGTGCTCTTGGGGTTAAGGGAGTACTGGGGGATTGGGGTAAACTCATCTTT
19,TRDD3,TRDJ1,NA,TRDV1,CALGEPFLRGIRYTDKLIF,TGTGCTCTTGGGGAACCCTTCCTGAGGGGGATACGGTACACCGATAAACTCATCTTT
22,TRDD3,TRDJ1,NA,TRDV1,CALGEPANYRHYWGIPGNKLIF,TGTGCTCTTGGGGAACCAGCCAATTACCGACACTACTGGGGGATACCAGGCAATAAACTCATCTTT
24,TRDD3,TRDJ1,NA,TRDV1,CALGVPKLRSLPSGGSWETDKLIF,TGTGCTCTTGGGGTACCCAAACTCCGGTCCCTTCCTTCTGGGGGATCTTGGGAAACCGATAAACTCATCTTC
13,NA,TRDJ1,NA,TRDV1,CALSSGYTDKLIF,TGTGCTCTTTCCTCCGGGTACACCGATAAACTCATCTTT
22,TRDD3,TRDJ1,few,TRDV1,CALGDTNFLHLGDTQYTDKLIF,TGTGCTCTTGGGGACACTAATTTCCTCCATCTGGGGGATACCCAGTACACCGATAAACTCATCTTT
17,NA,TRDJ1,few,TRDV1,CALGDAQPLFLVDKLIF,TGTGCTCTTGGGGACGCTCAACCTCTCTTCCTCGTAGATAAACTCATCTTT